This is a list of T cell receptor beta chains from one sample in a study of cytomegalovirus exposure and HLA in healthy donors. The protocol was immunoSEQ multiplex PCR, while the TCRdb copy is restricted to in-frame clones and leaves out a portion. Of 100,000 to 150,000 clones listed, 75% to 90% are singletons. The source material was PBMCs. The receptors come from a middle-aged man in good health and CMV-seronegative. The CDR3 runs from the conserved cysteine through the conserved F or W. D genes are given only for firm matches. A row's size may be missing; if present it is once, few, many or a size class.

J | size | V | D | CDR3 | DNA
TRBJ1-2 | NA | TRBV7-3 | TRBD1 | CASSLRGQGDGYTF | TGTGCCAGCAGCTTAAGGGGACAGGGTGATGGCTACACCTTC
TRBJ2-3 | NA | TRBV19 | NA | CASSTGGMDTQYF | TGTGCCAGTAGTACCGGTGGTATGGATACGCAGTATTTT
TRBJ1-4 | NA | TRBV7-9 | NA | CASAGPGNEKLFF | TGTGCCAGTGCAGGGCCGGGTAATGAAAAACTGTTTTTT
TRBJ1-1 | NA | TRBV27 | TRBD1 | CASSLPRQGGGNTEAFF | TGTGCCAGCAGTCTCCCTAGACAGGGAGGAGGGAACACTGAAGCTTTCTTT
TRBJ2-7 | NA | TRBV18 | NA | CASSRSGDYEQYF | TGTGCCAGCTCACGATCCGGGGACTACGAGCAGTACTTC
TRBJ2-5 | NA | TRBV27 | NA | CASPQGVVGCSQETQYF | TGTGCCAGCCCCCAAGGGGTCGTAGGGTGTAGCCAAGAGACCCAGTACTTC
TRBJ1-6 | few | TRBV9 | NA | CASSVGRSGNSPLHF | TGTGCCAGCAGCGTAGGTCGTTCGGGTAATTCACCCCTCCACTTT
TRBJ2-5 | once | TRBV10-3 | TRBD1 | CAIRETGGFETQYF | TGTGCCATCAGGGAGACAGGGGGCTTCGAGACCCAGTACTTC
TRBJ2-1 | NA | TRBV27 | TRBD1 | CASSLTGTGYNEQFF | TGTGCCAGCAGTTTGACCGGGACAGGGTACAATGAGCAGTTCTTC
TRBJ2-7 | NA | TRBV18 | NA | CASSPLTPSRVQYEQYF | TGTGCCAGCTCACCACTGACCCCAAGTCGGGTCCAATACGAGCAGTACTTC
TRBJ1-5 | NA | TRBV7-2 | TRBD1 | CASSLVRTGGQPQHF | TGTGCCAGCAGCTTAGTGCGAACAGGGGGTCAGCCCCAGCATTTT
TRBJ2-7 | few | TRBV7-9 | NA | CASSFGQSEQYF | TGTGCCAGCAGCTTCGGACAGAGTGAGCAGTACTTC
TRBJ2-7 | few | TRBV7-9 | TRBD1 | CASSSPRDRVPNYEQYF | TGTGCCAGCAGCTCCCCCCGGGACAGGGTTCCAAACTACGAGCAGTACTTC
TRBJ2-5 | once | TRBV5-1 | NA | CASSSVDSLQETQYF | TGCGCCAGCAGCTCCGTGGACAGCCTCCAAGAGACCCAGTACTTC
TRBJ1-5 | NA | TRBV28 | NA | CASRIPRGNQPQHF | TGTGCCAGCAGAATACCGAGGGGCAATCAGCCCCAGCATTTT
TRBJ1-5 | NA | TRBV5-1 | NA | CASSLGPHGGTYQPQHF | TGCGCCAGCAGCTTGGGCCCCCACGGGGGTACCTATCAGCCCCAGCATTTT
TRBJ2-5 | NA | TRBV29-1 | TRBD2 | CSVRGGETQYF | TGCAGCGTTCGCGGGGGGGAGACCCAGTACTTC
TRBJ1-1 | NA | TRBV4-3 | NA | CASSQEVEGRGTEAFF | TGCGCCAGCAGCCAAGAAGTAGAGGGGAGGGGCACTGAAGCTTTCTTT
TRBJ2-5 | NA | TRBV4-3 | TRBD1 | CASSQGTGPQEAQYF | TGCGCCAGCAGCCAAGGGACAGGGCCCCAAGAGGCCCAGTACTTC
TRBJ1-3 | NA | TRBV28 | NA | CASSLYGVQNSGNTIYF | TGTGCCAGCAGTTTATACGGGGTGCAGAACTCTGGAAACACCATATATTTT
TRBJ2-1 | NA | TRBV7-9 | NA | CASRSSGMGEQFF | TGTGCCAGCAGGTCCTCCGGGATGGGTGAGCAGTTCTTC
TRBJ2-1 | NA | TRBV29-1 | TRBD2 | CSGTGGGGEQFF | TGCAGCGGAACGGGGGGGGGAGGAGAGCAGTTCTTC
TRBJ2-2 | few | TRBV28 | NA | CASSLRGEVSGELFF | TGTGCCAGCAGTTTACGGGGAGAGGTGTCCGGGGAGCTGTTTTTT
TRBJ2-3 | NA | TRBV29-1 | TRBD1 | CSVEDPGTGGITDTQYF | TGCAGCGTTGAAGATCCTGGGACAGGGGGAATCACAGATACGCAGTATTTT
TRBJ1-5 | NA | TRBV28 | NA | CASSLRQANQPQHF | TGTGCCAGCAGTTTACGACAGGCCAACCAGCCCCAGCATTTT
TRBJ1-2 | NA | TRBV18 | NA | CASSPPDQAYGYTF | TGTGCCAGCTCACCACCAGACCAGGCTTATGGCTACACCTTC
TRBJ1-2 | NA | TRBV5-5 | TRBD1 | CASSSRGLYGYTF | TGTGCCAGCAGCTCCAGGGGGCTCTATGGCTACACCTTC
TRBJ2-7 | NA | TRBV6-6 | TRBD2 | CASKGGLAGIAQYF | TGTGCCAGCAAAGGAGGGCTAGCGGGAATCGCGCAGTACTTC
TRBJ1-1 | once | TRBV7-9 | NA | CASMGTLNTEAFF | TGTGCCAGCATGGGGACATTAAACACTGAAGCTTTCTTT
TRBJ2-6 | NA | TRBV7-9 | NA | CASSSLIQGFGGANVLTF | TGTGCCAGCAGCTCTTTGATACAGGGTTTTGGTGGGGCCAACGTCCTGACTTTC
TRBJ1-2 | NA | TRBV7-9 | TRBD1 | CASSLAFGTGGVQPDGYTF | TGTGCCAGCAGCTTAGCGTTCGGGACAGGGGGCGTGCAGCCCGATGGCTACACCTTC
TRBJ2-7 | few | TRBV27 | NA | CASSRLAARDEQYF | TGTGCCAGCAGTCGGCTGGCCGCTAGAGACGAGCAGTACTTC
TRBJ2-5 | NA | TRBV6-5 | TRBD2 | CASRSGRWDQETQYF | TGTGCCAGCAGAAGCGGGAGGTGGGATCAAGAGACCCAGTACTTC
TRBJ1-1 | NA | TRBV11-3 | NA | CASSLGGGRAFF | TGTGCCAGCAGCTTAGGCGGCGGAAGAGCTTTCTTT
TRBJ1-1 | few | TRBV7-9 | TRBD1 | CASSPGQGTEAFF | TGTGCCAGCAGCCCAGGACAGGGCACTGAAGCTTTCTTT
TRBJ1-1 | NA | TRBV11-2 | NA | CASSLVRTEAFF | TGTGCCAGCAGCTTAGTCCGCACTGAAGCTTTCTTT
TRBJ2-3 | NA | TRBV14 | NA | CASSPGIDTQYF | TGTGCCAGCAGCCCAGGGATAGATACGCAGTATTTT
TRBJ2-5 | NA | TRBV7-9 | TRBD2 | CASSPGLAGVETQYF | TGTGCCAGCAGCCCGGGACTAGCGGGAGTGGAGACCCAGTACTTC
TRBJ1-2 | NA | TRBV11-2 | NA | CASSSPGARYGYTF | TGTGCCAGCAGCTCCCCAGGGGCACGATATGGCTACACCTTC
TRBJ2-3 | NA | TRBV5-6 | NA | CASSLGLETGTQYF | TGTGCCAGCAGCTTGGGATTGGAGACAGGTACGCAGTATTTT
TRBJ1-2 | once | TRBV11-2 | NA | CASSLDRELRDGYTF | TGTGCCAGCAGCTTAGATCGGGAATTACGGGATGGCTACACCTTC
TRBJ2-1 | NA | TRBV19 | TRBD1 | CASKFGTEYNEQFF | TGTGCCAGTAAATTCGGGACAGAGTACAATGAGCAGTTCTTC
TRBJ2-2 | NA | TRBV25-1 | TRBD1 | CASSTGETGELFF | TGTGCCAGCTCAACAGGGGAAACCGGGGAGCTGTTTTTC
TRBJ1-3 | once | TRBV7-2 | NA | CASSLGQTVGNTIYF | TGTGCCAGCAGCTTAGGACAGACCGTGGGAAACACCATATATTTT
TRBJ2-1 | NA | TRBV7-7 | TRBD1 | CASSLDKGAQQFF | TGTGCTAGCAGCTTAGATAAGGGGGCGCAACAGTTCTTC